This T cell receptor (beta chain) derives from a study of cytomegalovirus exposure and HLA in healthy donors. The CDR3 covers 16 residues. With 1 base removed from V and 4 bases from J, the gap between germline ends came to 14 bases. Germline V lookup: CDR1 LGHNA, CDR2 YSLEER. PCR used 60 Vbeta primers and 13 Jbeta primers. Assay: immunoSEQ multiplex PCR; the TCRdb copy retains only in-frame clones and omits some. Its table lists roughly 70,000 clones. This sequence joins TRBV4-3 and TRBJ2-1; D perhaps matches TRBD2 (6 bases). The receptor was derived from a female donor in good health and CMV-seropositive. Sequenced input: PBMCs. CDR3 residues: CASSQGLLAAYNEQFF. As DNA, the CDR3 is TGCGCCAGCAGCCAAGGTCTACTAGCTGCTTACAATGAGCAGTTCTTC.